Each of the 6 T cell receptor beta chains below was sequenced from the same sample in a study of CD8 T cells in ankylosing spondylitis (dated by TCRdb to about 2017). Overall results and qualifications from the work: Blood from ankylosing spondylitis patients appeared to be characterized by a TCR beta motif made up of seven or eight highly homologous amino acid variants.

The library came from 5' RACE. The data were produced on an Illumina HiSeq 2500. TCRdb redid the processing of the public reads, applying fastp at Q25 and MiXCR, and retained in-frame beta chains. Each CDR3 protein gets just one entry, which takes the most common genes and DNA from the rows behind it. For this sample the table gives 400,000 or so distinct CDR3 sequences, of which 25% to 30% were detected only once. 0.89% of the sample is taken by the ten largest. These TCRs are of unknown antigen specificity. The sequenced sample was blood, either unsorted or a sorted T cell fraction (not recorded which). Every receptor here comes from a male donor with ankylosing spondylitis.

J is TRBJ2-3 and V is TRBV6-5; 10 nucleotides align to TRBD2. Trimming removed 0 bases from V and 6 bases from J; junction bases left unmatched: 9. Germline V lookup: CDR1 MNHEY, CDR2 SVGAGI. The CDR3 totals 17 residues. CDR3 sequence reads: CASSYSMVAGGRDTQYF. DNA of the CDR3: TGTGCCAGCAGTTACTCGATGGTAGCGGGAGGAAGGGATACGCAGTATTTT.

The chain joins TRBV3-1 to TRBJ2-4; 10 bases align to TRBD2. CDR1 and CDR2 from the germline V gene are LGHDT and YNNKEL (reference sequence). The CDR3 runs to 14 residues. After removal of 4 bases from V and 8 bases from J, the junction contained 5 bases not matched to a gene. CDR3 sequence reads: CASSPTSGWDIQYF. For the CDR3, the DNA is TGTGCCAGCAGCCCGACTAGCGGGTGGGACATTCAGTACTTC.

The chain combines TRBV7-9 with TRBJ1-1; a possible D gene is TRBD1 (5 bases). Germline CDR1 SEHNR, CDR2 FQNEAQ (reference sequence). The V and J ends lost 5 bases and 1 base respectively, with 11 bases between them. The CDR3 length is 14 residues. CDR3 region: CASSIRDPNTEAFF. The CDR3 coding sequence is TGTGCCAGCAGCATCCGGGACCCGAACACTGAAGCTTTCTTT.

The table lists this clonotype with a few counts. The chain employs TRBV5-1 and TRBJ1-1, with D perhaps matching TRBD1 (5 bases). Trimming stripped 0 bases from V and 5 bases from J, with 14 bases between. This CDR3 has 15 amino acids. The germline gives CDR1 SGHRS, CDR2 YFSETQ. DNA for the CDR3: TGCGCCAGCAGCTTGGGAGGCCTCAGGGTGACTGAAGCTTTCTTT. Residues: CASSLGGLRVTEAFF.

The chain employs TRBV2 and TRBJ2-7, with TRBD2 matching over 8 bases. The trim removed 5 bases at V and 6 bases at J, leaving 9 bases unmatched. CDR1 is SNHLY and CDR2 is FYNNEI in the germline V gene. The CDR3 extends over 14 amino acids. CDR3 in amino acids: CASSTTAGGLEQYF. CDR3 nucleotide sequence: TGTGCCAGCAGTACCACGGCGGGAGGTCTCGAGCAGTACTTC.

V is TRBV29-1 and J is TRBJ2-5, with 10 positions matching TRBD2. Germline-derived CDR1 and CDR2 are SQVTM and ANQGSEA. With V trimmed by 3 bases and J by 4 bases, 5 bases remained unmatched. The CDR3 contains 14 residues. Here the CDR3 DNA reads TGCAGCGTTGAGGTAGCGGGAGGCTCAGAGACCCAGTACTTC. Its translation: CSVEVAGGSETQYF.